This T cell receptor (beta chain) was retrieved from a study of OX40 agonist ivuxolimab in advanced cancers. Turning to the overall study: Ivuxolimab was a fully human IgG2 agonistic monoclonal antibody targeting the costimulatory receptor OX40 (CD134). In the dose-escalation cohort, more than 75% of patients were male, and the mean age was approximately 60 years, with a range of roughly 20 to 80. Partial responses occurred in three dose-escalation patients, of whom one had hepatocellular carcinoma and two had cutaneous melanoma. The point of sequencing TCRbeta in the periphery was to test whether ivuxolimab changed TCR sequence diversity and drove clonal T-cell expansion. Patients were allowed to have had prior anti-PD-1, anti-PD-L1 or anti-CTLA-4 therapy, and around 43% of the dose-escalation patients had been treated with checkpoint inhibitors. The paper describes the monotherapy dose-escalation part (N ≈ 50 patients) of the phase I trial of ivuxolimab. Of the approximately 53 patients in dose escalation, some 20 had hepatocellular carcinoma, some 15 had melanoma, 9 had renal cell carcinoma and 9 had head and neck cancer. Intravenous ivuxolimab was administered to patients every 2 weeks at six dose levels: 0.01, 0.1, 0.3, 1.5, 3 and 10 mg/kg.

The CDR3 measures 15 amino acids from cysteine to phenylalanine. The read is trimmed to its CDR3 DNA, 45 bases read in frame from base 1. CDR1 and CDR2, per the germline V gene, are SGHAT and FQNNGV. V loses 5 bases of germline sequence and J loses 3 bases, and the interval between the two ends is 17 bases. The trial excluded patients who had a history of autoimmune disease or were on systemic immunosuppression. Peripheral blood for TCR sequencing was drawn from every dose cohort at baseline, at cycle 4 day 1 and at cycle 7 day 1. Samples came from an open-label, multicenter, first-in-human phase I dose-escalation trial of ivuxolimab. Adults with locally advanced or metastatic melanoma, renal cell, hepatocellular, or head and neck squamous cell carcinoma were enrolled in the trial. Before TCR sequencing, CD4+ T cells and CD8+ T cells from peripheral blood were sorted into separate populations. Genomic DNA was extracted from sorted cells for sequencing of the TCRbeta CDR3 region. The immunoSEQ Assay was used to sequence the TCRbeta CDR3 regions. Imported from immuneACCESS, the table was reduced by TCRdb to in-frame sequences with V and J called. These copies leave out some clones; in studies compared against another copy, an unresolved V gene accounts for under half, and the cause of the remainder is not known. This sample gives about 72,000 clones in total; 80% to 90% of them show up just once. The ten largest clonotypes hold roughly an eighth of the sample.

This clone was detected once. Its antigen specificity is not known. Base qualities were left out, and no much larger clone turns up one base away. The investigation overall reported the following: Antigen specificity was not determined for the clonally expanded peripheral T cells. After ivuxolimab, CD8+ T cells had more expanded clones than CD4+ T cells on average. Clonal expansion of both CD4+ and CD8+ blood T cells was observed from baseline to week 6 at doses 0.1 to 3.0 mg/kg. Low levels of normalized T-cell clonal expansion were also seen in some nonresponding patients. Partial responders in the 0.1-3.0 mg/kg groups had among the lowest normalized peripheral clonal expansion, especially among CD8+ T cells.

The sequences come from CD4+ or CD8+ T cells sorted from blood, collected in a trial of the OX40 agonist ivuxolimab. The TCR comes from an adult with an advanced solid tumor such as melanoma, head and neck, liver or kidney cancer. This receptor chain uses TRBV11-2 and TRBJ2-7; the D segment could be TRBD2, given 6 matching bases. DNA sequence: TGTGCCAGCAGCGAGGAGGAGGGTTCTTACTACGAGCAGTACTTC. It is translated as CASSEEEGSYYEQYF.